These 5 T cell receptor beta chains were all obtained from the same sample, sequenced in a study of T cells after yellow fever vaccination. MiXCR, run by TCRdb on the 5' RACE reads, gives a single entry per CDR3 protein. The sample has about 580,000 distinct CDR3 sequences; roughly a sixth are singletons. The sequencing used PBMCs, collected less than 6 days after the first yellow fever vaccination. All receptors come from a man aged 18 to 29 who received the YFV17D yellow fever vaccine.

The rearrangement links TRBV25-1 to TRBJ2-7; 8 bases line up with TRBD2. Germline V gene data show CDR1 as MGHDK and CDR2 as SYGVNS. The junction had 8 bases not matched to a gene; V was cut back by 6 bases and J by 4 bases. The CDR3 runs to 14 residues. The CDR3 reads CASRSGTRDYEQYV. The CDR3 nucleotides are TGTGCCAGCAGGTCCGGGACTAGAGATTACGAGCAGTACGTC.

This clonotype was seen a few times. The chain combines TRBV20-1 with TRBJ1-2; the match to TRBD1 covers 10 bases. The CDR3 totals 15 residues. Germline lookup yields CDR1 DFQATT and CDR2 SNEGSKA (reference sequence). The J segment lost 7 bases and the V segment lost 3 bases, leaving 11 bases of the junction unmatched. In DNA form, the CDR3 reads TGCAGTGCTAGTGGTCTCGGACAGGGGGTTGGTGGCTACACCTTC. This codes for CSASGLGQGVGGYTF.

Only one count was recorded for this clonotype. The chain recombines TRBV4-2 with TRBJ1-6; 9 positions agree with TRBD1. Trimming removed 3 bases from V and 8 bases from J; junction bases left unmatched: 2. The CDR3 totals 14 residues. Germline V gene lookup returns CDR1 LGHNA and CDR2 YNFKEQ. The CDR3: CASSQTGGDSPLHF. The CDR3 region has the DNA TGTGCCAGCAGCCAGACAGGGGGGGATTCACCCCTCCACTTT.

The gene calls are TRBV7-9 and TRBJ2-5, with D possibly being TRBD1 (6 bases). Germline V lookup: CDR1 SEHNR, CDR2 FQNEAQ (reference sequence). The CDR3 contains 17 residues. The ends were cut back, 5 bases at V and 4 bases at J, with 23 bases in the middle. CDR3 in DNA: TGTGCCAGCAGCCCCGCTTGGGCAGGGGCCTTAGGAGAGACCCAGTACTTC. This encodes CASSPAWAGALGETQYF.

The chain couples TRBV20-1 to TRBJ1-6; no clear D. Germline V gene lookup returns CDR1 DFQATT and CDR2 SNEGSKA (reference sequence). V lost 6 bases and J 7 bases, leaving 16 bases between the germline ends. This CDR3 region has 14 residues. The CDR3: CSAIRGPPNSPLHF. CDR3 bases: TGCAGTGCAATACGCGGGCCCCCCAATTCACCCCTCCACTTT.